Shown below are 21 T cell receptor beta chains from a single sample sequenced in a study of OX40 agonist ivuxolimab in advanced cancers. TCRdb's table, derived via immunoSEQ multiplex PCR, lists solely in-frame clones and lacks some. The profile shows tens of thousands of clones, about 81% of them singletons. Sequencing used CD4+ or CD8+ T cells sorted from blood, obtained in a trial of the OX40 agonist ivuxolimab. These TCRs come from an adult with an advanced solid tumor such as melanoma, head and neck, liver or kidney cancer.

CDR3 nucleotide sequence: TGCGCCAGCCGACTAGCGGGGGGTTGGGATACGCAGTATTTT. Encoded protein: CASRLAGGWDTQYF. The chain is built from TRBV5-1 and TRBJ2-3; 13 positions match TRBD2. This CDR3 comprises 14 residues. From germline, CDR1 is SGHRS and CDR2 YFSETQ. J lost 6 bases, V lost 7 bases, and 5 bases had no gene match.

Regarding this clone: At the DNA level, this CDR3 is encoded by other sequences in the same sample as well. The chain carries TRBV5-1 and TRBJ1-3; D uncertain. CDR3 length: 12 residues. Germline CDR1 SGHRS, CDR2 YFSETQ. Trimming took off 1 base at V and 4 bases at J, with 3 bases between the two ends. CDR3: CASSLPGNTIYF. DNA for the CDR3: TGCGCCAGCAGCTTGCCGGGAAACACCATATATTTT.

V is TRBV6-1 and J is TRBJ1-1, with D perhaps TRBD1 (5 bases). The CDR3 has 16 residues. Trimming stripped 1 base from V and 5 bases from J, with 17 bases between. Looked up from germline, CDR1 is MNHNS and CDR2 is SASEGT. The CDR3 DNA reads TGTGCCAGCAGTGAAGAAGACTGGTACAGGAGGACTGAAGCTTTCTTT. Its translation is CASSEEDWYRRTEAFF.

V gene TRBV7-2 combines with J gene TRBJ2-3, with D hard to call. The CDR3 consists of 14 residues. The V and J ends lost 5 bases and 2 bases respectively, with 11 bases between them. Germline CDR1 and CDR2: SGHTA and FQGNSA. The CDR3 DNA reads TGTGCCAGCAGCCTGAGGCAGGTCACAGATACGCAGTATTTT. The encoded protein is CASSLRQVTDTQYF.

This chain connects TRBV6-6 to TRBJ2-5; either TRBD1 or TRBD2 may fit D (6 bases each). The CDR3 has 15 amino acids. The germline V gene encodes CDR1 MNHNY and CDR2 SVGAGI (reference sequence). V was clipped by 6 bases and J by 2 bases, with 16 bases between them. CDR3 region: CASSTAGTRQETQYF. DNA of the CDR3: TGTGCCAGCAGCACGGCGGGGACACGTCAAGAGACCCAGTACTTC.

V and J are TRBV7-6 and TRBJ1-3; D not resolved. Looked up from germline, CDR1 is SGHVS and CDR2 is FNYEAQ. The CDR3 consists of 16 residues. The ends were cut back, 0 bases at V and 0 bases at J, with 9 bases in the middle. The CDR3 DNA sequence: TGTGCCAGCAGCTTAGCGGGCGTCATCTCTGGAAACACCATATATTTT. Its translation is CASSLAGVISGNTIYF.

The V gene is TRBV6-5, the J gene TRBJ1-5; no clear D. CDR1 is MNHEY, CDR2 SVGAGI, per germline. The CDR3 contains 14 residues. V was trimmed by 2 bases and J by 4 bases, leaving 9 bases between them. The CDR3 reads CASSYRGGNQPQHF. In DNA, the CDR3 is TGTGCCAGCAGTTACCGGGGTGGGAATCAGCCCCAGCATTTT.

The V gene is TRBV13, the J gene TRBJ1-6; a possible D gene is TRBD1 (5 bases). CDR3 length: 13 amino acids. Germline V gives CDR1 PRHDT, CDR2 FYEKMQ (reference sequence). V was pared by 5 bases and J by 7 bases, with 9 bases between. CDR3 in amino acids: CASSQGENSPLHF. The CDR3 DNA is TGTGCCAGCAGCCAAGGGGAGAATTCACCCCTCCACTTT. Variable domain in full (rest from reference TRBV13 and TRBJ1-6): AAGVIQSPRHLIKEKRETATLKCYPIPRHDTVYWYQQGPGQDPQFLISFYEKMQSDKGSIPDRFSAQQFSDYHSELNMSSLELGDSALYFCASSQGENSPLHFGNGTRLTVT.

The chain links TRBV19 to TRBJ2-5; D unclear. Germline CDR1 reads LNHDA; CDR2 reads SQIVND (reference sequence). This CDR3 has 13 amino acids. Trimming took off 6 bases at V and 0 bases at J, with 8 bases between the two ends. Here the CDR3 reads CASRTVNQETQYF. CDR3 coding DNA: TGTGCCAGTAGAACGGTAAACCAAGAGACCCAGTACTTC.

The V call is TRBV7-2, the J call TRBJ2-6; 10 nucleotides agree with TRBD2. This CDR3 has 18 residues. Germline V gene sequence: CDR1 SGHTA, CDR2 FQGNSA. The V segment lost 5 bases and the J segment 3 bases; nucleotides outside the gene matches: 10. In DNA, the CDR3 is TGTGCCAGCAGCCTCGGGCTAGCGGGGGCGGGTGGGGCCAACGTCCTGACTTTC. Its protein is CASSLGLAGAGGANVLTF.

The chain recombines TRBV7-2 with TRBJ2-1; tentatively, D is TRBD2 (7 bases). Germline loops: CDR1 SGHTA, CDR2 FQGNSA. The CDR3 length is 16 residues. The V and J ends lost 2 bases and 0 bases respectively, with 11 bases between them. The CDR3 loop reads CASSLRGGSSYNEQFF. The CDR3 DNA reads TGTGCCAGCAGCTTAAGGGGGGGTAGCTCCTACAATGAGCAGTTCTTC.

V gene TRBV28 combines with J gene TRBJ2-3; 11 bases agree with TRBD1. Germline-derived CDR1 and CDR2 are MDHEN and SYDVKM. This CDR3 region has 19 residues. The junction had 13 bases not matched to a gene; V was cut back by 5 bases and J by 0 bases. CDR3 amino acids: CASSPRTGGLSSSTDTQYF. The CDR3 nucleotides read TGTGCCAGCAGTCCCCGGACAGGGGGCCTTAGTTCTAGCACAGATACGCAGTATTTT.

This chain joins TRBV9 and TRBJ1-1; 12 bases fit TRBD1. V lost 3 bases, J lost 7 bases, and 10 bases stayed unmatched. The germline V gene has CDR1 SGDLS and CDR2 YYNGEE. This CDR3 is 16 amino acids long. The CDR3 loop is CASSAHPGQGAFEAFF. The CDR3 bases are TGTGCCAGCAGCGCTCATCCGGGACAGGGGGCGTTTGAAGCTTTCTTT.

The chain links TRBV30 to TRBJ2-5; 10 nucleotides match TRBD1. The CDR3 contains 13 residues. CDR1 is GTSNPN, CDR2 SVGIG, per germline (reference sequence). J was trimmed by 5 bases and V by 2 bases; bases with no gene match: 2. The CDR3, as DNA: TGTGCCTGGAGTCTGGACAGGGGGGAGACCCAGTACTTC. It codes for CAWSLDRGETQYF.

J is TRBJ1-3 and V is TRBV18; D gene unclear. The CDR3 is 15 residues long. V lost 0 bases, J lost 0 bases, and 6 bases lay in between. Germline CDR1 is KGHSH and CDR2 is LQKENI. CDR3 region: CASSPPASSGNTIYF. The CDR3 DNA follows: TGTGCCAGCTCACCACCGGCCTCCTCTGGAAACACCATATATTTT.

V gene TRBV28 combines with J gene TRBJ1-3; D may be TRBD1 (5 bases). V was shortened by 5 bases and J by 3 bases, with 14 bases between the two germline ends. Germline CDR1 is MDHEN and CDR2 is SYDVKM. The CDR3 length is 15 residues. CDR3 sequence reads: CASSPASGGGNTIYF. As DNA, the CDR3 is TGTGCCAGCAGTCCGGCCTCGGGGGGTGGAAACACCATATATTTT.

This chain uses TRBV7-6 with TRBJ2-2; no clear D gene. Trimming stripped 2 bases from V and 7 bases from J, with 8 bases between. Germline V gene data show CDR1 as SGHVS and CDR2 as FNYEAQ. The CDR3 has 13 residues. CDR3 in amino acids: CASSLRAVGELFF. DNA of the CDR3: TGTGCCAGCAGCTTACGGGCGGTCGGGGAGCTGTTTTTT.

This chain uses TRBV30 with TRBJ2-7, with D perhaps being TRBD1 or TRBD2 (5 bases each). V was pared by 4 bases and J by 2 bases, with 15 bases between. This CDR3 is built from 14 residues. Germline V gene data show CDR1 as GTSNPN and CDR2 as SVGIG (reference sequence). The CDR3, as DNA: TGTGCCTGGATACGGGACGGAACAACCTACGAGCAGTACTTC. It encodes CAWIRDGTTYEQYF.

The CDR3 sequence is CASRDRDVFYTF. The CDR3 region has the DNA TGTGCCAGTAGGGACCGGGACGTTTTTTATACCTTC. The gene calls are TRBV19 and TRBJ1-2; possibly TRBD1 for D (5 bases). The CDR3 has 12 residues. Trimming left V 6 bases short and J 14 bases short, with 19 bases between. The germline V gene encodes CDR1 LNHDA and CDR2 SQIVND (reference sequence).

This chain uses TRBV6-6 with TRBJ2-3, with D uncertain. CDR1 and CDR2 from the germline V gene are MNHNY and SVGAGI (reference sequence). Trimming took off 5 bases at V and 8 bases at J, with 11 bases between the two ends. The CDR3 has 12 amino acids. For the CDR3, the DNA is TGTGCCAGCAGTATCCAGCATGCTACGCAGTATTTT. Translating gives CASSIQHATQYF.

This chain joins TRBV5-5 and TRBJ1-2; 8 nucleotides align to TRBD1. CDR1 is SGHKS and CDR2 is YYEKEE in the germline V gene (reference sequence). The CDR3 runs to 15 residues. The J segment lost 2 bases and the V segment lost 2 bases, leaving 5 bases of the junction unmatched. Written as DNA, the CDR3 is TGTGCCAGCAGCTTTCAGGGGGCTGAGAACTATGGCTACACCTTC. The encoded protein is CASSFQGAENYGYTF.